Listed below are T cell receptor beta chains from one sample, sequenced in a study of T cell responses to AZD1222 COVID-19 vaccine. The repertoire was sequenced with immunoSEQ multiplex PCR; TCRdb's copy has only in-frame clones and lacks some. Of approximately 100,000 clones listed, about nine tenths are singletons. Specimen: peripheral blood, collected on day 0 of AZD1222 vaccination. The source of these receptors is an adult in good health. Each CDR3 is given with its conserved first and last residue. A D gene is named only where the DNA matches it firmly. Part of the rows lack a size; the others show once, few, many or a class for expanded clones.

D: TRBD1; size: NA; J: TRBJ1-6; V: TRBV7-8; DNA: TGTGCCAGCAGCCTCGTCAGGCGGAGACAGGGACTTAATTCACCCCTCCACTTT; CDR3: CASSLVRRRQGLNSPLHF
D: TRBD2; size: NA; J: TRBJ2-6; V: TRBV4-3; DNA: TGCGCCCCCAGCCGGCTGGGGACTAGCGGCAGCTCTGGGGCCAACGTCCTGACTTTC; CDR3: CAPSRLGTSGSSGANVLTF
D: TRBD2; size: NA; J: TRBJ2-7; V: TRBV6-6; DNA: TGTGCCAGCAGGCGTTCTAGCGGGCTCTCCTACGAGCAGTACTTC; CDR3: CASRRSSGLSYEQYF
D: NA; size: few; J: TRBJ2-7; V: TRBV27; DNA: TGTGCCAGCAGTCCAGAACTCACAGACTACGAGCAGTACTTC; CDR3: CASSPELTDYEQYF
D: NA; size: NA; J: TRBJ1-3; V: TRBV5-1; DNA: TGCGCCAGCAGCCTGCCTGATAGCTCTGGAAACACCATATATTTT; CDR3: CASSLPDSSGNTIYF
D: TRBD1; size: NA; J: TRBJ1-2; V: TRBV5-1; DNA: TGCGCCAGCAGCCCGACCCCGGGACAGGGTTTAGGCTACACCTTC; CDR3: CASSPTPGQGLGYTF
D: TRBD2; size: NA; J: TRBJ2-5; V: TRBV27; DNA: TGTGCCAGCAGTTTATCGAAACTAGCGGGAGGTAGAGAGACCCAGTACTTC; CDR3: CASSLSKLAGGRETQYF
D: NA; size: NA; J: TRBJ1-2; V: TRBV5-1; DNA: TGCGCCAGCAGCTTAGCAGGGAGGGATGGCTACACCTTC; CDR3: CASSLAGRDGYTF
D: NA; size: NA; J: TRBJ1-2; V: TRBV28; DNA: TGTGCCAGCAGTCCAACTCGGGGCAGCCGACATGACTATGGCTACACCTTC; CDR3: CASSPTRGSRHDYGYTF
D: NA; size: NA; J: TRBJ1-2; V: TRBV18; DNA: TGTGCCAGCTCACCACCAGGGGTTATGGGCTATGGCTACACCTTC; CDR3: CASSPPGVMGYGYTF
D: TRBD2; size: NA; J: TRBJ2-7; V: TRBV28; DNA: TGTGCCAGCAGTCGGGTGTCGGCGGGGGGGAAATGGTACTTC; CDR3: CASSRVSAGGKWYF
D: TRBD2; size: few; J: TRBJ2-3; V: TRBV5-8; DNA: TGTGCCAGCAGCACACAATGGGGACTAGGGATTTATACGCAGTATTTT; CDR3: CASSTQWGLGIYTQYF